This TCR beta chain came from a study of blood T cell repertoires in COVID-19 (TCRdb year 2020). About the study as a whole: Samples from collaborators originated in the United States, Italy and Spain and spanned both the acute and convalescent phases of COVID-19. Where HLA class I and class II types were available, the types were taken from metadata supplied by the sample provider, not from assay-based typing. The repertoires were released in a freely available public database intended as a resource for research on the immune response to SARS-CoV-2. The samples were drawn from the first 160 participants of the ongoing ImmuneRACE study and from about 1,200 subjects provided by 6 global collaborators. Deeply sampled blood TCRbeta repertoires from subjects exposed to, actively infected with, or recovered from COVID-19 were included in the dataset. The material from the prospective study consisted of cDNA or gDNA derived from T cells, B-cell-depleted T cells, or PBMCs. A de-identified subject ID, COVID-19 status, age in years and sex were almost always included in the sample metadata. Beyond this particular receptor, the publication reports: The amount of clinical and demographic metadata varied by source and participant and was provided uncurated.

TCRbeta CDR3 regions were amplified from genomic DNA using the immunoSEQ Assay, a bias-controlled multiplex PCR. The authors processed their data as follows. Within the assay, amplification of reference gene primers was used to estimate how many nucleated cells each sample contained. To quantify the absolute abundance of each unique TCRbeta CDR3 rearrangement, sequence reads were collapsed and filtered. For each sample, productive Simpson clonality was calculated as the square root of Simpson's diversity index across productive rearrangements. Not all clones reach the TCRdb copy of this immuneACCESS table, which keeps in-frame sequences only. Checked studies attribute under half of the gap to unresolved V genes and leave the rest unexplained. D and trimming come from the DNA, and the V and J calls and clone size come from that table. The sample profile shows 170,000 or so clones; 60% to 80% of them were found once. The top ten constitute approximately 26% of the sample.

As to this clone: Its antigen is not yet known. Base qualities are not recorded, but no much larger clone differs from it by a single base.

Clipping removes 1 base from V and 9 bases from J, with 8 as the unmatched junction base count. The germline V gene encodes CDR1 MNHNS and CDR2 SASEGT. The CDR3, from cysteine to phenylalanine, totals 16 residues. Solely the CDR3 DNA is kept, with 48 bases framed from the first base. The collaborating institutions used their own protocols to collect whole blood in K2EDTA tubes. For TCRbeta analysis, collaborators shipped samples as frozen whole blood, isolated PBMCs, or DNA extracted from either of those sample types. Sample: peripheral blood. The clonotype originates from a woman in her 70s with acute or convalescent COVID-19. The sequence is built from TRBV6-1 and TRBJ2-1; the junction holds 11 bases that match TRBD2. DNA sequence: TGTGCCAGCAGTGAAGTTTTACTAGCGGGAGTGGGTGAGCAGTTCTTC. This encodes CASSEVLLAGVGEQFF.